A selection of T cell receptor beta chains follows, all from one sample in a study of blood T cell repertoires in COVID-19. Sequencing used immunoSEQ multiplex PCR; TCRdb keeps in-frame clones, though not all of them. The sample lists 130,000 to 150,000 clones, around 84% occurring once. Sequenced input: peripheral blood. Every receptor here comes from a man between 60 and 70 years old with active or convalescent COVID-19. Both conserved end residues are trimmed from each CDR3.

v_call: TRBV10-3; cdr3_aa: AIRTAGRGEPLH
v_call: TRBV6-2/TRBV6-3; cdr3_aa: ASCLGQGPADTQY
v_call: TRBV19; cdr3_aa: ASRGGPLLDGYT
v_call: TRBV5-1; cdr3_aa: ASSLAGFTGELF
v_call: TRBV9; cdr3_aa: ASSVGQVNEKLF
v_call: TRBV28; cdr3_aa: ASSWGSGSVQETQY
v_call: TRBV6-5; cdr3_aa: GVLADVTPTDTQY
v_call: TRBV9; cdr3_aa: ASSRGRDEQF
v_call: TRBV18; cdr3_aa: ASSPGTGAHEQY
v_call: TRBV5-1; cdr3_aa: ASGRSFNEQF